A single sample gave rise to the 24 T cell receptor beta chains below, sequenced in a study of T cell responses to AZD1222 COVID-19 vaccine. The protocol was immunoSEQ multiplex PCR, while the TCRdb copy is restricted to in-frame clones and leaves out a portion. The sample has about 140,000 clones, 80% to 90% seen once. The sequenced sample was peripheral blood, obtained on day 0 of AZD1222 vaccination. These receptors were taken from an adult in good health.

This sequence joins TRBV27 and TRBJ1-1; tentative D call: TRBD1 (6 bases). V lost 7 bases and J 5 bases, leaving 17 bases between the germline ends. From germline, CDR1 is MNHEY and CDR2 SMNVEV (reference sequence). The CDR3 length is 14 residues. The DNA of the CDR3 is TGTGCCAGCACCCTACGTGGGGGGCGAACTGAAGCTTTCTTT. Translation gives CASTLRGGRTEAFF.

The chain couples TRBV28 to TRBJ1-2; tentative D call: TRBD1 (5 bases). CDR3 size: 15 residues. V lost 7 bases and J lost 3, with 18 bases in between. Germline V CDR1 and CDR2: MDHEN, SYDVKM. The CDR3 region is CASTPDRSHHYGYTF. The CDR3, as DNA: TGTGCCAGCACTCCCGACAGATCCCATCACTATGGCTACACCTTC.

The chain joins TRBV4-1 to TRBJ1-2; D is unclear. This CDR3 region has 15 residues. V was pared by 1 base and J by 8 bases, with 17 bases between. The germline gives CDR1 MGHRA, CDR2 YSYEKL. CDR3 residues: CASSQGATGLRGYTF. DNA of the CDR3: TGCGCCAGCAGCCAAGGGGCGACCGGACTCAGGGGCTACACCTTC.

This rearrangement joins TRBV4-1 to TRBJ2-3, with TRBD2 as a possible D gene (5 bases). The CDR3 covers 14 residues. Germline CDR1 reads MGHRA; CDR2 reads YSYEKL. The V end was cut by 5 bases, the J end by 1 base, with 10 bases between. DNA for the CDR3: TGCGCCAGCAGCTGGCGGACTGGCACAGATACGCAGTATTTT. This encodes CASSWRTGTDTQYF.

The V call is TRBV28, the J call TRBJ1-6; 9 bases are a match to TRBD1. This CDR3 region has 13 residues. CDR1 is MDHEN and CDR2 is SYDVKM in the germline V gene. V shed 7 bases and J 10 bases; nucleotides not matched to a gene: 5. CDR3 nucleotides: TGTGCCAGCAAGGTACAGGGGGCATCACCCCTCCACTTT. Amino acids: CASKVQGASPLHF.

The CDR3 region has the DNA TGTGCCAGCAGTTACCGGGTATTCAGGGCGGAGGAGACCCAGTACTTC. Amino acids: CASSYRVFRAEETQYF. This chain joins TRBV6-6 and TRBJ2-5, with a weak D call TRBD1 (5 bases). This CDR3 comprises 16 residues. V lost 2 bases, J lost 5 bases, and 18 bases lay in between. Germline V gene lookup returns CDR1 MNHNY and CDR2 SVGAGI (reference sequence).

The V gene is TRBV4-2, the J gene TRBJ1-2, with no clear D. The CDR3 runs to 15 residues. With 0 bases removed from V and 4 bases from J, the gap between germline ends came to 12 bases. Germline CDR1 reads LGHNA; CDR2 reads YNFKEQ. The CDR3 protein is CASSQEGSPTYGYTF. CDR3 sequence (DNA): TGTGCCAGCAGCCAAGAAGGGTCCCCCACCTATGGCTACACCTTC.

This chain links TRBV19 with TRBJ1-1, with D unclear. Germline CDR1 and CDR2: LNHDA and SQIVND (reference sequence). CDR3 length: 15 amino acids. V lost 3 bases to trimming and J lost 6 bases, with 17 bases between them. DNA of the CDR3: TGTGCCAGTAGTATCCTGGCAACGGGTCCTCCTGAAGCTTTCTTT. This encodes CASSILATGPPEAFF.

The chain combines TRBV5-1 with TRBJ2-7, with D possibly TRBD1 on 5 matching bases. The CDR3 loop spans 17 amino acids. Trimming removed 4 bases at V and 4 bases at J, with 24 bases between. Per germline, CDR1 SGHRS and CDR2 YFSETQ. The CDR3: CASSMTLTATDNYEQYF. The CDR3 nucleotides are TGCGCCAGCAGCATGACCCTGACAGCGACTGACAATTACGAGCAGTACTTC.

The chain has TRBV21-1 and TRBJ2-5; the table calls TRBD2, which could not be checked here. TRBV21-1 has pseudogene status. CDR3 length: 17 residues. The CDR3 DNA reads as TGTGCCAGCAGCAAAGAAATCGCGGGAGGTGATACGGAGACCCAGTACTTC. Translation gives CASSKEIAGGDTETQYF.

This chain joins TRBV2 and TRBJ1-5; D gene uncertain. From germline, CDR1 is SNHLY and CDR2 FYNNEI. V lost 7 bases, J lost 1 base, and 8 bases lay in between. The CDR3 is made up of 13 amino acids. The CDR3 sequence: CASTFLSNQPQHF. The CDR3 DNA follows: TGTGCCAGCACTTTTCTCAGCAATCAGCCCCAGCATTTT.

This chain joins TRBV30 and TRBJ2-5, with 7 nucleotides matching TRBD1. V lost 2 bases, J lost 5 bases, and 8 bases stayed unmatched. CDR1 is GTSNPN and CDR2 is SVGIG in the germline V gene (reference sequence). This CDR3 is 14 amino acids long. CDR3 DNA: TGTGCCTGGAGTCACACCACCAGGGGGGAGACCCAGTACTTC. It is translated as CAWSHTTRGETQYF.

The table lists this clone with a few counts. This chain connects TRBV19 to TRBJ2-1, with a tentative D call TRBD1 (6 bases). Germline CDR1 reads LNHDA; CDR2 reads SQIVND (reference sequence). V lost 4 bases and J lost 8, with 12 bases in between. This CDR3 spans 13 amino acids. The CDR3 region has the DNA TGTGCCAGTAGTAGGACAGTTGGGCATGAGCAGTTCTTC. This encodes CASSRTVGHEQFF.

The CDR3 sequence: CASSPPEGHSTDTQYF. CDR3 nucleotides: TGTGCCAGCAGCCCCCCTGAGGGGCACAGCACAGATACGCAGTATTTT. V usage is TRBV7-9 and J usage is TRBJ2-3; D is possibly TRBD1 or TRBD2 (5 bases each). CDR1 is SEHNR, CDR2 FQNEAQ, per germline (reference sequence). V lost 5 bases to trimming and J lost 0 bases, with 15 bases between them. This CDR3 comprises 16 residues.

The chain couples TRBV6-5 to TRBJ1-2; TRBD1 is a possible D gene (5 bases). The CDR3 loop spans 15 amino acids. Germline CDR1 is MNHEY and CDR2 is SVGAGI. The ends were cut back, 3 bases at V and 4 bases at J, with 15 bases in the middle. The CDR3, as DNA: TGTGCCAGCAGTTATGATTTAGGACAACGCTATGGCTACACCTTC. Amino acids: CASSYDLGQRYGYTF.

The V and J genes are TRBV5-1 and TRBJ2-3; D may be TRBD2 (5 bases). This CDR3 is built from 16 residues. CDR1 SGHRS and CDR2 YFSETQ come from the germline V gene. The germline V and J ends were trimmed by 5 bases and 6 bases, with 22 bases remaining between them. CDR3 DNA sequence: TGCGCCAGCAGACCTCGGACTCAAAGTAGCGAGGATACGCAGTATTTT. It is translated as CASRPRTQSSEDTQYF.

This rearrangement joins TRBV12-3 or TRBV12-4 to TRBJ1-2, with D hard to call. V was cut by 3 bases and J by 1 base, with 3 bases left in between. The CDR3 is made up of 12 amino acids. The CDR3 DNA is TGTGCCAGCAGTTTCGATAACTATGGCTACACCTTC. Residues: CASSFDNYGYTF.

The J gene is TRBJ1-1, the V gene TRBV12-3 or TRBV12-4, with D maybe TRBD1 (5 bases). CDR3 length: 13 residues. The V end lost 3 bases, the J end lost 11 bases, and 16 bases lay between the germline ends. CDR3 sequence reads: CASSFPTDLRAFF. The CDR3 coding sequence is TGTGCCAGCAGTTTCCCGACAGACCTTCGCGCTTTCTTT.

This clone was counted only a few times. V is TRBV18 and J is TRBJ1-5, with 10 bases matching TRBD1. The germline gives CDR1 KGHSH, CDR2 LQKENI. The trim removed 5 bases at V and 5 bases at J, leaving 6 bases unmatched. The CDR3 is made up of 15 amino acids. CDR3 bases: TGTGCCAGCTCATTAGGGACAGGGGAGGATCAGCCCCAGCATTTT. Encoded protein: CASSLGTGEDQPQHF.

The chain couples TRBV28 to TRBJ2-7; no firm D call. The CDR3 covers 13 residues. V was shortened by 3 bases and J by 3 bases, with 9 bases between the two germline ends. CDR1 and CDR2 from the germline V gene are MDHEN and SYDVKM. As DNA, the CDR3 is TGTGCCAGCAGTTTTAAGAAAATCTACGAGCAGTACTTC. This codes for CASSFKKIYEQYF.

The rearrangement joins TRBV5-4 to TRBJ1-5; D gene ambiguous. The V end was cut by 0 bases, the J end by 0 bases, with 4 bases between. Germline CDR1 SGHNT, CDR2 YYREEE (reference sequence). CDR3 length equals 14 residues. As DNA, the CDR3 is TGTGCCAGCAGCTTGGTGGGTAGCAATCAGCCCCAGCATTTT. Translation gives CASSLVGSNQPQHF.

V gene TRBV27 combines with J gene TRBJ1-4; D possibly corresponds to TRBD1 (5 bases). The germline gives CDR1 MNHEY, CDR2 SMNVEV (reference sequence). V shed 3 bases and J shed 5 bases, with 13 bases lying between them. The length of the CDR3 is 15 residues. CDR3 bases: TGTGCCAGCAGTTTCAGGGTGTCGGGGAATGAAAAACTGTTTTTT. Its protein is CASSFRVSGNEKLFF. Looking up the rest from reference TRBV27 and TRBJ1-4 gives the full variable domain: EAQVTQNPRYLITVTGKKLTVTCSQNMNHEYMSWYRQDPGLGLRQIYYSMNVEVTDKGDVPEGYKVSRKEKRNFPLILESPSPNQTSLYFCASSFRVSGNEKLFFGSGTQLSVL.

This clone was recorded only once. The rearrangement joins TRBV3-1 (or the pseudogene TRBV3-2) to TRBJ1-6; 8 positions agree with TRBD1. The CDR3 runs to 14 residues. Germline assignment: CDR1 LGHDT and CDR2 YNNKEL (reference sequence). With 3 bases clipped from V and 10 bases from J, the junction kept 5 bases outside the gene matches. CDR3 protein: CASSHGQGNSPLHF. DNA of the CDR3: TGTGCCAGCAGCCACGGACAGGGAAACTCACCCCTCCACTTT.

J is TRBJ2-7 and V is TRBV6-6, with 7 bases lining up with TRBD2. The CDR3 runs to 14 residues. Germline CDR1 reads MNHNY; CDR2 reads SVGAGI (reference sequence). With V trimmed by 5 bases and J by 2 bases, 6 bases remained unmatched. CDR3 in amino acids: CASSPLAQAYEQYF. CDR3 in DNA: TGTGCCAGCAGTCCACTAGCGCAGGCCTACGAGCAGTACTTC.